Presented here are 5 T cell receptor beta chains from one specimen sequenced in a study of T cells after yellow fever vaccination. MiXCR, applied by TCRdb to the 5' RACE reads, yields one record per CDR3 protein. The sample records about 170,000 distinct CDR3 sequences, 9.5% to 11% being singletons. Sample: CD8+ T cells sorted from PBMCs, taken 15 days after the yellow fever booster vaccination. Receptors originate from a young man who received the YFV17D yellow fever vaccine.

The chain links TRBV9 to TRBJ1-1; D is ambiguous. The V and J ends lost 3 bases and 0 bases respectively, with 6 bases between them. The germline gives CDR1 SGDLS, CDR2 YYNGEE. This CDR3 is built from 13 residues. The CDR3 region is CASSALLNTEAFF. CDR3 nucleotide sequence: TGTGCCAGCAGCGCGTTGTTGAACACTGAAGCTTTCTTT.

The sample holds many counts of this clonotype. V and J are TRBV29-1 and TRBJ2-2; D remains unclear. The germline V gene has CDR1 SQVTM and CDR2 ANQGSEA. V lost 4 bases and J lost 1, with 4 bases in between. This CDR3 is 12 amino acids long. Here the CDR3 reads CSVVGNTGELFF. CDR3 nucleotide sequence: TGCAGCGTTGTTGGGAACACCGGGGAGCTGTTTTTT.

This clonotype showed up just a few times. This rearrangement joins TRBV12-3 or TRBV12-4 to TRBJ2-3; the D gene is possibly TRBD1 (7 bases). This CDR3 has 16 amino acids. Trimming took off 7 bases at V and 2 bases at J, with 19 bases between the two ends. CDR3 nucleotides: TGTGCCAGCAAACTAGACAGGGAGGATGACACAGATACGCAGTATTTT. Its protein product is CASKLDREDDTDTQYF.

CDR3 amino acids: CASSLRLAGGPHNEQFF. The CDR3 coding sequence is TGCGCCAGCAGCCTGCGCCTAGCGGGGGGGCCCCACAATGAGCAGTTCTTC. The rearrangement links TRBV4-3 to TRBJ2-1; 12 positions match TRBD2. CDR1 and CDR2 (germline): LGHNA, YSLEER. After removal of 4 bases from V and 5 bases from J, the junction contained 9 bases not matched to a gene. CDR3 size: 17 residues.

V usage is TRBV5-1 and J usage is TRBJ2-3; tentatively, D is TRBD2 (6 bases). Germline CDR1 SGHRS, CDR2 YFSETQ. V was shortened by 7 bases and J by 4 bases, with 16 bases between the two germline ends. The CDR3 has 14 residues. The CDR3 coding sequence is TGCGCCAGCGGAGGGCCTACCCGGGCAGATACGCAGTATTTT. Its translation is CASGGPTRADTQYF.